The entry that follows covers one T cell receptor beta chain sequence. This CDR3 region has 17 residues. Germline V lookup: CDR1 SEHNR, CDR2 FQNEAQ (reference sequence). V shed 1 base and J shed 1 base, with 15 bases lying between them. Methods used by the authors: The authors estimated nucleated cell counts from reference gene primer amplification. Profiling relied on immunoSEQ multiplex PCR, and the TCRdb table lists in-frame clones only, not all of them. V, J and clone size reflect that table, while D and trimming were determined from the DNA. This table holds 60,000 or so clones, around 87% found once. This record comes from a study of blood T cell repertoires in COVID-19. Whole-study context: The United States, Italy and Spain supplied acute and convalescent COVID-19 samples. T cells, B-cell-depleted T cells, or PBMCs provided the cDNA or gDNA that served as material.

This receptor was identified in a man aged 55 to 69 with active COVID-19. The chain links TRBV7-9 to TRBJ2-3; D is unclear. Sample: peripheral blood. CDR3 DNA sequence: TGTGCCAGCAGCTTAGAACCACTTTTGGTCGGCACAGATACGCAGTATTTT. Its protein product is CASSLEPLLVGTDTQYF.